The rows below give T cell receptor beta chains drawn from one sample of a study of T cells in narcolepsy. Libraries were prepared by immunoSEQ multiplex PCR; TCRdb keeps only in-frame clonotypes and omits some of them. The data contain almost 25,000 clones, 60% to 75% of them seen just once; the ten biggest clones take up about 12%. The sequencing input was memory (CD45RA-) CD4+ T cells from blood. The source of these receptors is a human donor in good health. Each CDR3 is given with its conserved first and last residue. The D gene is left open where the match is weak. Size tells how often a clone was seen (once, few, many) or the class of an expanded clone, and some rows leave it out.

j_gene,abundance,d_gene,v_gene,CDR3nt,CDR3aa
TRBJ2-7,few,TRBD2,TRBV25-1,TGTGCCAGCAGGAAGCCCTCTAGCGGTCTCGGGGGCGAGCAGTACTTC,CASRKPSSGLGGEQYF
TRBJ2-3,.,.,TRBV19,TGTGCCAGTAGTATGAGAGGGATCCCAGATACGCAGTATTTT,CASSMRGIPDTQYF
TRBJ2-3,.,TRBD2,TRBV5-1,TGCGCCAGCAGCCTGGGAGGGCCTGATACGCAGTATTTT,CASSLGGPDTQYF
TRBJ2-1,.,TRBD2,TRBV6-4,TGTGCCAGCAGTGCGGGCGCGGGAGTCTTCAATGAGCAGTTCTTC,CASSAGAGVFNEQFF
TRBJ2-1,.,TRBD2,TRBV9,TGTGCCAGCAGCACTGGGACTAGCCATTACAATGAGCAGTTCTTC,CASSTGTSHYNEQFF
TRBJ2-4,.,TRBD1,TRBV6-1,TGTGCCAGCAGTGAGGGACAGACAACACTAGCCAAAAACATTCAGTACTTC,CASSEGQTTLAKNIQYF
TRBJ1-2,.,TRBD1,TRBV4-3,TGCGCCAGCAGCCAAGATAGCGTTTTCGCAGGACAGGCAGCGGGCTACACCTTC,CASSQDSVFAGQAAGYTF
TRBJ2-6,.,.,TRBV4-2,TGTGCCAGCAGCCAAGATGCCCTCCCACTCAACGTCCTGACTTTC,CASSQDALPLNVLTF
TRBJ2-2,.,TRBD1,TRBV5-8,TGTGCCAGCAGCAAGAGGACAGGGATGTCATCCGGGGAGCTGTTTTTT,CASSKRTGMSSGELFF
TRBJ2-6,.,.,TRBV19,TGTGCCAGTAGTATTGAGGCGTCTGGGGCCAACGTCCTGACTTTC,CASSIEASGANVLTF
TRBJ1-6,.,.,TRBV6-1,TGTGCCAGCAGTGAATTGAGGACTCTACCCCTCCACTTT,CASSELRTLPLHF
TRBJ1-2,.,TRBD1,TRBV28,TGTGCCAGCAGTTTAGACAGACAGGGCTTCTATGGCTACACCTTC,CASSLDRQGFYGYTF
TRBJ1-1,once,TRBD1,TRBV6-1,TGTGCCAGCATGTGGGACAGGACTGAAGCTTTCTTT,CASMWDRTEAFF
TRBJ1-2,.,.,TRBV6-6,TGTGCCAGCAGCGAGCGGGGGATCCACGGCTACACCTTC,CASSERGIHGYTF
TRBJ2-1,few,.,TRBV27,TGTGCCAGCTGGACGTTAGGTACCTACAATGAGCAGTTCTTC,CASWTLGTYNEQFF
TRBJ2-7,large,TRBD2,TRBV5-1,TGCGCCAGCAGCTTCGGTCCTTTCCGCGGGAGGGCCCCCGAGCAGTACTTC,CASSFGPFRGRAPEQYF
TRBJ2-3,.,.,TRBV18,TGTGCCAGCTCACCACGCGGGAATACGCAGTATTTT,CASSPRGNTQYF
TRBJ1-5,.,.,TRBV4-2,TGTGCCAGCAGCCAAGGTCTTAATCAGCCCCAGCATTTT,CASSQGLNQPQHF
TRBJ1-6,.,.,TRBV6-5,TGTGCCAGCAGCCGACAGGCGAATTCACCCCTCCACTTT,CASSRQANSPLHF
TRBJ2-5,once,.,TRBV5-1,TGCGCCAGTAGACCTCTAGCGCGACAAGAGACCCAGTACTTC,CASRPLARQETQYF
TRBJ2-2,.,.,TRBV29-1,TGCAGCGTTAATGGCGGGGTTAACACCGGGGAGCTGTTTTTT,CSVNGGVNTGELFF
TRBJ2-1,.,.,TRBV25-1,TGTGCCAGCGGTAGGGGCAATGAGCAGTTCTTC,CASGRGNEQFF
TRBJ1-5,.,TRBD1,TRBV15,TGTGCCACCAGCAGAGGGGGGACAGGGGGCAGCCAGCCCCAGCATTTT,CATSRGGTGGSQPQHF
TRBJ1-6,.,.,TRBV6-6,TGTGCCAGCAGGACAGCTGATAATTCACCCCTCCACTTT,CASRTADNSPLHF
TRBJ1-1,few,.,TRBV29-1,TGCAGCCCCATGAGGGCGGCTGAAGCTTTCTTT,CSPMRAAEAFF
TRBJ2-7,.,.,TRBV5-1,TGCGCCAGCAGCTTCTATACAGGGAATTACGAGCAGTACTTC,CASSFYTGNYEQYF
TRBJ1-2,.,.,TRBV7-2,TGTGCCAGCAGCCCCGCCAGAGGATCCAAAAATGGCTACACCTTC,CASSPARGSKNGYTF